One sample yielded the 21 T cell receptor beta chains listed below, sequenced in a study of technical replicates of blood from a few donors. Method: immunoSEQ multiplex PCR; TCRdb's copy keeps in-frame clones and lacks some. In the table there are about 81,000 clones, approximately 94% of which are singletons. The sequenced material came from T cells isolated from PBMCs. The origin of the receptors is a human donor in good health.

This clone was observed a single time. The chain couples TRBV2 to TRBJ1-2; D gene uncertain. CDR3 length equals 12 residues. The V end lost 3 bases, the J end lost 1 base, and 3 bases lay between the germline ends. Germline V CDR1 and CDR2: SNHLY, FYNNEI. The CDR3 bases are TGTGCCAGCAGTGACTATAACTATGGCTACACCTTC. It is translated as CASSDYNYGYTF.

A word on this clone: A read error may account for a junction end that differs from germline. The rearrangement links TRBV6-6 to TRBJ1-5; D not certain. The CDR3 loop spans 11 amino acids. In germline, CDR1 is MNHNY, CDR2 SVGAGI (reference sequence). The CDR3 spells CASSYSQAQHF. The CDR3 DNA is TGTGCCAGCAGTTACTCTCAGGCCCAGCATTTT.

The chain recombines TRBV6-5 with TRBJ2-1; TRBD2 might be the D (6 bases). The germline CDR1 and CDR2 sequences are MNHEY and SVGAGI. V shed 6 bases and J shed 3 bases, with 15 bases lying between them. This CDR3 comprises 15 residues. The CDR3, as DNA: TGTGCCAGCAGCCTCGGTGGAGGGATCTACAATGAGCAGTTCTTC. Translation: CASSLGGGIYNEQFF.

The chain couples TRBV27 to TRBJ2-1; D unclear. This CDR3 contains 14 residues. Trimming took off 7 bases at V and 0 bases at J, with 10 bases between the two ends. The germline gives CDR1 MNHEY, CDR2 SMNVEV (reference sequence). The CDR3 DNA sequence: TGTGCCAGCAACGACGCGGCCTCCTACAATGAGCAGTTCTTC. Its protein is CASNDAASYNEQFF.

The V gene is TRBV30, the J gene TRBJ1-1, with D unclear. Germline CDR1 GTSNPN, CDR2 SVGIG (reference sequence). CDR3 size: 14 residues. V lost 0 bases, J lost 4 bases, and 12 bases lay in between. The CDR3 nucleotides read TGTGCCTGGAGTGTAGGGAGGGCTGGCACTGAAGCTTTCTTT. This encodes CAWSVGRAGTEAFF.

This rearrangement joins TRBV19 to TRBJ1-5; 8 positions match TRBD1. The V gene end was trimmed by 5 bases and the J gene end by 8 bases; junction bases not matched to a gene: 8. Germline assignment: CDR1 LNHDA and CDR2 SQIVND (reference sequence). This CDR3 has 14 residues. Here the CDR3 reads CASSLGQGWEPQHF. CDR3 DNA sequence: TGTGCCAGTAGTCTTGGACAGGGCTGGGAGCCCCAGCATTTT.

The chain carries TRBV6-6 and TRBJ1-5, with D unresolved. Germline CDR1 reads MNHNY; CDR2 reads SVGAGI (reference sequence). The ends were cut back, 8 bases at V and 0 bases at J, with 11 bases in the middle. CDR3 length equals 14 residues. CDR3 sequence reads: CASSGEYSNQPQHF. In DNA, the CDR3 is TGTGCCAGCTCCGGGGAGTATAGCAATCAGCCCCAGCATTTT.

This CDR3 is CASSHQGNTEAFF. In DNA, the CDR3 is TGCGCCAGCAGCCATCAGGGGAACACTGAAGCTTTCTTT. The chain links TRBV4-1 to TRBJ1-1, with a possible D match to TRBD1 (5 bases). The CDR3 has 13 amino acids. V was clipped by 3 bases and J by 1 base, with 6 bases between them. CDR1 and CDR2 from the germline V gene are MGHRA and YSYEKL.

This clone was recorded only once. Other DNA sequences of this sample code for an identical CDR3. The rearrangement uses TRBV9 and TRBJ2-1; 10 nucleotides agree with TRBD2. The CDR3 totals 15 residues. Unmatched junction bases numbered 3, after V lost 4 bases and J lost 2 bases. CDR1 is SGDLS and CDR2 is YYNGEE in the germline V gene. The CDR3 bases are TGTGCCAGCAGCTCAAGCGGGAGGGCCTACAATGAGCAGTTCTTC. Translating gives CASSSSGRAYNEQFF.

This clone showed up just once. J is TRBJ1-2 and V is TRBV10-3; tentatively, D is TRBD1 (5 bases). Trimming shortened V by 0 bases and J by 3 bases, and 11 bases separated the two germline ends. Germline lookup yields CDR1 ENHRY and CDR2 SYGVKD. This CDR3 has 15 amino acids. CDR3 DNA sequence: TGTGCCATCAGTGAGTCCGGGGGAGTGGACTATGGCTACACCTTC. Protein: CAISESGGVDYGYTF.

The genes are TRBV4-2 and TRBJ2-1; 12 bases line up with TRBD1. Per germline, CDR1 LGHNA and CDR2 YNFKEQ. V lost 4 bases, J lost 7 bases, and 11 bases stayed unmatched. The CDR3 extends over 17 amino acids. DNA of the CDR3: TGTGCCAGCAGCCCCCCCGGGGGACAGGGGGCGGAAAATGAGCAGTTCTTC. Protein: CASSPPGGQGAENEQFF.

This rearrangement joins TRBV5-4 to TRBJ1-5, with 8 nucleotides matching TRBD1. Trimming took 1 base from V and 5 from J; bases not matched to a gene: 8. CDR1 and CDR2 from the germline V gene are SGHNT and YYREEE (reference sequence). The CDR3 extends over 16 amino acids. The CDR3 DNA reads TGTGCCAGCAGCTTGTACAGTACAGGGGGTTATCAGCCCCAGCATTTT. It codes for CASSLYSTGGYQPQHF.

V is TRBV9 and J is TRBJ1-3, with 7 bases matching TRBD1. The CDR3 is 14 residues long. Germline CDR1 SGDLS, CDR2 YYNGEE. The ends lost 2 bases at V and 4 bases at J; junction bases unmatched: 3. In DNA, the CDR3 is TGTGCCAGCAGCGTTACAGGGGCCGGAAACACCATATATTTT. Its protein product is CASSVTGAGNTIYF.

The rearrangement links TRBV4-2 to TRBJ2-5; 8 bases map to TRBD1. Germline V gene lookup returns CDR1 LGHNA and CDR2 YNFKEQ. The CDR3 is 15 residues long. Unmatched junction bases numbered 4, after V lost 3 bases and J lost 1 base. This CDR3 reads CASSQRDRGQETQYF. CDR3 nucleotide sequence: TGTGCCAGCAGCCAGCGCGACAGGGGCCAAGAGACCCAGTACTTC.

The V gene is TRBV11-3, the J gene TRBJ2-3; 9 nucleotides align to TRBD2. The length of the CDR3 is 18 residues. After removal of 5 bases from V and 5 bases from J, the junction contained 17 bases not matched to a gene. CDR1 SGHNT and CDR2 YENEEA come from the germline V gene. CDR3 sequence (DNA): TGTGCCAGCAGCAAGCCCTGGGGGATAGCGGGAGTTGGAGATACGCAGTATTTT. It yields the protein CASSKPWGIAGVGDTQYF.

The V and J genes are TRBV4-1 and TRBJ2-3; 7 bases are a match to TRBD2. The junction had 1 base not matched to a gene; V was cut back by 0 bases and J by 4 bases. CDR1 is MGHRA and CDR2 is YSYEKL in the germline V gene. The CDR3 covers 14 residues. CDR3 bases: TGCGCCAGCAGCCAAGAGGGGAGGGCAGATACGCAGTATTTT. It is translated as CASSQEGRADTQYF.

The chain links TRBV14 to TRBJ2-2; 10 nucleotides agree with TRBD1. Germline CDR1 SGHDN, CDR2 FVKESK. CDR3 length: 15 residues. Losses at the gene ends were 6 bases for V and 5 bases for J; bases not matched to a gene: 6. The chain's CDR3 is CASRRTGGVTGELFF. CDR3 nucleotide sequence: TGTGCCAGCAGGAGGACAGGGGGAGTGACCGGGGAGCTGTTTTTT.

The chain recombines TRBV7-9 with TRBJ2-2; TRBD1 aligns across 12 bases. There are 16 residues in the CDR3. The V and J ends lost 3 bases and 5 bases, in that order; junction bases with no gene match: 4. The germline gives CDR1 SEHNR, CDR2 FQNEAQ (reference sequence). CDR3 in DNA: TGTGCCAGCAGCTTTAGGGACAGGGGGCTGACCGGGGAGCTGTTTTTT. Its protein is CASSFRDRGLTGELFF.

The chain joins TRBV29-1 to TRBJ1-2; no reliable D call. The CDR3 contains 11 residues. From germline, CDR1 is SQVTM and CDR2 ANQGSEA. Between the trimmed V and J ends, which lost 2 bases and 4 bases, there was a span of 5 bases. The CDR3 bases are TGCAGCGTTGAACTGCGCTATGGCTACACCTTC. Translating it yields CSVELRYGYTF.

The V call is TRBV6-5, the J call TRBJ2-7; 7 bases are a match to TRBD1. The germline V gene has CDR1 MNHEY and CDR2 SVGAGI. This CDR3 has 15 residues. The V and J ends lost 6 bases and 2 bases, in that order; junction bases with no gene match: 10. The CDR3, as DNA: TGTGCCAGCAGGTCCCAGACAGGGCGTCCCTACGAGCAGTACTTC. Encoded protein: CASRSQTGRPYEQYF.

The V gene is TRBV9, the J gene TRBJ2-7; 7 bases fit TRBD1. Trimming took 0 bases from V and 3 from J; bases not matched to a gene: 3. Germline CDR1 and CDR2: SGDLS and YYNGEE. This CDR3 spans 14 amino acids. The CDR3 DNA reads as TGTGCCAGCAGCGTAGGGGACAGCCTCTACGAGCAGTACTTC. This codes for CASSVGDSLYEQYF.